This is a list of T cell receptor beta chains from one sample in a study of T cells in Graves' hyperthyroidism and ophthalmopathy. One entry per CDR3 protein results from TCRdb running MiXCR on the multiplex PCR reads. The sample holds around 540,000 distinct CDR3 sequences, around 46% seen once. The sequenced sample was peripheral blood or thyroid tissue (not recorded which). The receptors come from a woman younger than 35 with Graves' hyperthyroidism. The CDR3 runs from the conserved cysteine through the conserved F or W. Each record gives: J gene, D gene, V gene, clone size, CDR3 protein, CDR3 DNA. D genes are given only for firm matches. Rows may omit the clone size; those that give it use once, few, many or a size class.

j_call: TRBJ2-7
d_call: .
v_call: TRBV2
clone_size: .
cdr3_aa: CASSYSSQSSYEQYF
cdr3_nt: TGTGCCAGCAGTTACTCATCACAGTCCTCCTACGAGCAGTACTTC

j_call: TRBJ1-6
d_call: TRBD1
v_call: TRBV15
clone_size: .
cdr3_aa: CAPVRDSNSPLHF
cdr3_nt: TGTGCCCCCGTTAGGGACAGTAATTCACCCCTCCACTTT

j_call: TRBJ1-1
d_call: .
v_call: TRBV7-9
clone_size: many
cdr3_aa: CASSLNTEAFF
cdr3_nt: TGTGCCAGCAGCTTGAACACTGAAGCTTTCTTT

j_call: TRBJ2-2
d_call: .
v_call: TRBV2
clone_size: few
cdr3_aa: CASGRYDTGELFF
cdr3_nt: TGTGCCAGCGGGAGGTACGACACCGGGGAGCTGTTTTTT

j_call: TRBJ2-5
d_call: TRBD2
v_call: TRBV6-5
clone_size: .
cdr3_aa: CASSYSASGYQETQYF
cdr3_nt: TGTGCCAGCAGTTACTCGGCTAGCGGGTATCAAGAGACCCAGTACTTC

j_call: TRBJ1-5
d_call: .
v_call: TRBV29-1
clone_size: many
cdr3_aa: CSVGGLDGNQPQHF
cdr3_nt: TGCAGCGTGGGGGGACTCGACGGCAATCAGCCCCAGCATTTT

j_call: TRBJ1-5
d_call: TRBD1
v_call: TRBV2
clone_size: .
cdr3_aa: CASSPGTGGRSNQPQHF
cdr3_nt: TGTGCCAGCAGCCCCGGGACAGGGGGTAGAAGCAATCAGCCCCAGCATTTT

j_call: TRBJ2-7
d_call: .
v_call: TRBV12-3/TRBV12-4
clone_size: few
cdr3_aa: CASSDSRQTYEQYF
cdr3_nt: TGTGCCAGCAGTGACTCTCGGCAGACCTACGAGCAGTACTTC

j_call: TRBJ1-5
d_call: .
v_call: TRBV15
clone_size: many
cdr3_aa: CATSRLPLDRANQPQHF
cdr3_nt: TGTGCCACCAGCAGGCTTCCCTTAGACCGCGCCAATCAGCCCCAGCATTTT

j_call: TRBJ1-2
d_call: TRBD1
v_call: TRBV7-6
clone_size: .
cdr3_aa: CASSLGTGARSGYTF
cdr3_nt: TGTGCCAGCAGCTTAGGGACAGGTGCTAGGTCTGGCTACACCTTC

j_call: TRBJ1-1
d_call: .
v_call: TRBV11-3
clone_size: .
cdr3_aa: CASSASDRKTEAFF
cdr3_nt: TGTGCCAGCAGCGCCTCGGACCGGAAGACTGAAGCTTTCTTT

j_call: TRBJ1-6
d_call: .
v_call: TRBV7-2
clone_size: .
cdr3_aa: CAQIRGPLHF
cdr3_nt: TGTGCCCAGATCCGGGGACCCCTCCACTTT